The 24 T cell receptor beta chains presented below share a single source sample, sequenced in a study of PD-1 blockade in mismatch repair-deficient tumors. The protocol was immunoSEQ multiplex PCR, while the TCRdb copy is restricted to in-frame clones and leaves out a portion. The sample holds about 110,000 clones, 70% to 80% seen once. The material sequenced was peripheral blood, taken roughly 13 months after starting pembrolizumab. These receptor sequences come from an adult with mismatch repair-deficient cancer.

This clone came up once. V and J are TRBV6-5 and TRBJ1-1; TRBD1 aligns across 7 bases. Germline V gene sequence: CDR1 MNHEY, CDR2 SVGAGI. The CDR3 consists of 13 residues. V shed 6 bases, J shed 4 bases, and the junction held 5 bases outside the gene matches. The CDR3 nucleotides read TGTGCCAGCAGACGACAGGGAGGCACTGAAGCTTTCTTT. It yields the protein CASRRQGGTEAFF.

This CDR3 is CASSPGLAESSYEQYF. The CDR3 DNA reads as TGTGCCAGCAGCCCAGGACTAGCGGAGAGCTCCTACGAGCAGTACTTC. The J gene is TRBJ2-7, the V gene TRBV5-6; TRBD2 aligns across 10 bases. CDR3 length: 16 amino acids. The J segment lost 0 bases and the V segment lost 4 bases, leaving 7 bases of the junction unmatched. CDR1 is SGHDT, CDR2 YYEEEE, per germline.

This chain uses TRBV5-4 with TRBJ2-1; D not resolved. CDR1 and CDR2 (germline): SGHNT, YYREEE (reference sequence). The CDR3 is made up of 14 amino acids. Deletions cut 0 bases from V and 5 bases from J, with 9 bases between. The CDR3 sequence: CASSLVQSDNEQFF. In nucleotides, the CDR3 is TGTGCCAGCAGCTTGGTACAGAGCGACAATGAGCAGTTCTTC.

V gene TRBV29-1 combines with J gene TRBJ2-7, with 7 bases aligning to TRBD1. This CDR3 is 12 amino acids long. V shed 7 bases and J 6 bases; nucleotides not matched to a gene: 9. CDR1 and CDR2 (germline): SQVTM, ANQGSEA. CDR3 region: CSARQGSGEQYF. CDR3 DNA sequence: TGCAGCGCCCGACAGGGCTCGGGCGAGCAGTACTTC.

The gene calls are TRBV29-1 and TRBJ2-2, with 11 nucleotides matching TRBD2. V trimming: 6 bases; J trimming: 4 bases; junction bases outside the gene matches: 4. The CDR3 length is 14 residues. Germline V gene data show CDR1 as SQVTM and CDR2 as ANQGSEA. CDR3 bases: TGCAGCGTCAGACTAGCGGGACGCACCGGGGAGCTGTTTTTT. It encodes CSVRLAGRTGELFF.

The J gene is TRBJ1-1, the V gene TRBV5-1; D uncertain. V dropped 4 bases and J dropped 0 bases, with 16 bases sitting between them. Germline V gene data show CDR1 as SGHRS and CDR2 as YFSETQ. The CDR3 has 16 amino acids. CDR3 loop: CASSPGGVQMNTEAFF. The CDR3 region has the DNA TGCGCCAGCAGCCCTGGAGGTGTACAGATGAACACTGAAGCTTTCTTT.

This clone has more than one count but fewer than ten. The rearrangement links TRBV30 to TRBJ1-3; D gene ambiguous. From germline, CDR1 is GTSNPN and CDR2 SVGIG (reference sequence). The CDR3 extends over 12 amino acids. V lost 3 bases and J lost 1, with 4 bases in between. Here the CDR3 reads CAWSASGNTIYF. DNA of the CDR3: TGTGCCTGGAGCGCATCTGGAAACACCATATATTTT.

The V gene is TRBV5-6, the J gene TRBJ2-2; no firm D call. CDR3 length: 12 amino acids. V gave up 6 bases and J gave up 8 bases, with 11 bases separating them. Germline CDR1 reads SGHDT; CDR2 reads YYEEEE. CDR3 sequence: CASTRDQGELFF. The CDR3 nucleotides read TGTGCCAGCACTAGAGATCAGGGGGAGCTGTTTTTT.

This chain connects TRBV25-1 to TRBJ2-7; 7 bases agree with TRBD2. Trimming removed 6 bases from V and 4 bases from J; junction bases left unmatched: 0. Germline V gives CDR1 MGHDK, CDR2 SYGVNS. This CDR3 region has 11 residues. In nucleotides, the CDR3 is TGTGCCAGCAGCGGGGGGTACGAGCAGTACTTC. Protein: CASSGGYEQYF.

A word on this clone: Other DNA sequences from this sample encode an identical CDR3 as well. The gene calls are TRBV2 and TRBJ2-5; no clear D. The germline CDR1 and CDR2 sequences are SNHLY and FYNNEI. The CDR3 extends over 11 amino acids. The V gene lost 4 bases and the J gene lost 5 bases, with 5 bases spanning the gap. In DNA, the CDR3 is TGTGCCAGCAGTGGACGTGAGACCCAGTACTTC. Amino acid sequence: CASSGRETQYF.

The chain has TRBV9 and TRBJ1-2, with a weak D call TRBD1 (6 bases). This CDR3 contains 13 residues. Germline assignment: CDR1 SGDLS and CDR2 YYNGEE. V shed 4 bases and J shed 5 bases, with 12 bases lying between them. The CDR3 DNA is TGTGCCAGCAGCCCGAGAGGGGGATATGGCTACACCTTC. Its protein product is CASSPRGGYGYTF. Drawing the rest from reference TRBV9 and TRBJ1-2, the complete variable domain is DSGVTQTPKHLITATGQRVTLRCSPRSGDLSVYWYQQSLDQGLQFLIQYYNGEERAKGNILERFSAQQFPDLHSELNLSSLELGDSALYFCASSPRGGYGYTFGSGTRLTVV.

The chain employs TRBV7-2 and TRBJ2-1, with TRBD2 matching 10 bases. The CDR3 has 17 residues. Losses at the gene ends were 1 base for V and 8 bases for J; bases not matched to a gene: 11. The germline V gene encodes CDR1 SGHTA and CDR2 FQGNSA. CDR3: CASSLVLAGVTYDEQFF. The CDR3 DNA reads as TGTGCCAGCAGCTTAGTCCTAGCGGGAGTGACATACGATGAGCAGTTCTTC.

The chain combines TRBV19 with TRBJ2-7, with TRBD2 as a possible D gene (6 bases). Looked up from germline, CDR1 is LNHDA and CDR2 is SQIVND (reference sequence). The CDR3 loop spans 14 amino acids. V was trimmed by 5 bases and J by 6 bases, leaving 17 bases between them. CDR3 coding DNA: TGTGCCAGTAGTCTAAAGGGCCCGGAGGGCGAGCAGTACTTC. This sequence encodes CASSLKGPEGEQYF.

A few counts support this clone. The chain couples TRBV6-5 to TRBJ1-2; D is possibly TRBD1 (6 bases). V was shortened by 6 bases and J by 7 bases, with 12 bases between the two germline ends. The CDR3 sequence is 12 residues long. The V gene's germline CDR1 is MNHEY and CDR2 SVGAGI. CDR3 nucleotide sequence: TGTGCCAGCAGAGGGGGGGCGGCTGGCTACACCTTC. This codes for CASRGGAAGYTF.

DNA of the CDR3: TGTGCCATCGGGGGTGCGGGAGCGGGAAATGAGCAGTTCTTC. Its protein is CAIGGAGAGNEQFF. The chain couples TRBV7-9 to TRBJ2-1, with 7 bases lining up with TRBD2. Germline trimming cut 10 bases from V and 7 bases from J; bases unmatched to any gene: 13. Germline V gives CDR1 SEHNR, CDR2 FQNEAQ (reference sequence). There are 14 residues in the CDR3.

This clone was seen only a few times. The V gene is TRBV19, the J gene TRBJ2-7; 7 bases align to TRBD2. CDR1 LNHDA and CDR2 SQIVND come from the germline V gene (reference sequence). The J segment lost 4 bases and the V segment lost 5 bases, leaving 8 bases of the junction unmatched. The CDR3 is made up of 14 amino acids. The CDR3 is CASSARVGRYEQYF. The CDR3, as DNA: TGTGCCAGTAGTGCCCGGGTCGGGAGGTACGAGCAGTACTTC. Variable domain in full (rest from reference TRBV19 and TRBJ2-7): DGGITQSPKYLFRKEGQNVTLSCEQNLNHDAMYWYRQDPGQGLRLIYYSQIVNDFQKGDIAEGYSVSREKKESFPLTVTSAQKNPTAFYLCASSARVGRYEQYFGPGTRLTVT.

This chain connects TRBV7-2 to TRBJ1-2; 7 bases match TRBD1. CDR3 size: 14 residues. The trim removed 5 bases at V and 4 bases at J, leaving 7 bases unmatched. Germline assignment: CDR1 SGHTA and CDR2 FQGNSA. The CDR3 DNA reads TGTGCCAGCAGCCCACCACAGGGGTCCTATGGCTACACCTTC. It specifies CASSPPQGSYGYTF.

The genes are TRBV2 and TRBJ1-2; TRBD1 aligns across 8 bases. CDR3 length: 14 amino acids. Germline CDR1 SNHLY, CDR2 FYNNEI. The V gene end was trimmed by 3 bases and the J gene end by 4 bases; junction bases not matched to a gene: 4. CDR3 sequence reads: CASSDQGAAYGYTF. The CDR3 region has the DNA TGTGCCAGCAGTGACCAGGGGGCGGCCTATGGCTACACCTTC. Together with reference TRBV2 and TRBJ1-2, the CDR3 gives the full variable domain: EPEVTQTPSHQVTQMGQEVILRCVPISNHLYFYWYRQILGQKVEFLVSFYNNEISEKSEIFDDQFSVERPDGSNFTLKIRSTKLEDSAMYFCASSDQGAAYGYTFGSGTRLTVV.

This chain joins TRBV4-1 and TRBJ2-1, with 8 positions matching TRBD2. Losses at the gene ends were 0 bases for V and 8 bases for J; bases not matched to a gene: 9. The CDR3 covers 16 residues. Germline V lookup: CDR1 MGHRA, CDR2 YSYEKL. DNA for the CDR3: TGCGCCAGCAGCCAAGAAGGGGGGGGACTAGTCGATGAGCAGTTCTTC. Its translation: CASSQEGGGLVDEQFF.

The chain is built from TRBV7-9 and TRBJ2-7, with D possibly matching TRBD1 (6 bases). The CDR3 extends over 14 amino acids. Looked up from germline, CDR1 is SEHNR and CDR2 is FQNEAQ (reference sequence). Trimming took off 4 bases at V and 0 bases at J, with 10 bases between the two ends. The CDR3 reads CASSSDRSSYEQYF. CDR3 DNA: TGTGCCAGCAGCTCTGACAGGAGCTCCTACGAGCAGTACTTC. The full variable domain, its missing parts supplied by reference TRBV7-9 and TRBJ2-7, is DTGVSQNPRHKITKRGQNVTFRCDPISEHNRLYWYRQTLGQGPEFLTYFQNEAQLEKSRLLSDRFSAERPKGSFSTLEIQRTEQGDSAMYLCASSSDRSSYEQYFGPGTRLTVT.

This clone is a singleton in its sample. The rearrangement links TRBV18 to TRBJ2-7, with 7 bases aligning to TRBD2. The CDR3 spans 16 residues. V lost 3 bases to trimming and J lost 6 bases; unmatched junction nucleotides: 14. CDR1 KGHSH and CDR2 LQKENI come from the germline V gene. This CDR3 reads CASSPQSGTLPREQYF. CDR3 bases: TGTGCCAGCTCACCGCAGAGCGGGACCCTTCCTCGCGAGCAGTACTTC.

V usage is TRBV6-5 and J usage is TRBJ2-2; D is possibly TRBD1 (6 bases). Between the trimmed V and J ends, which lost 2 bases and 7 bases, there was a span of 8 bases. The CDR3 loop spans 13 amino acids. Germline CDR1 is MNHEY and CDR2 is SVGAGI. The CDR3 is CASSYRGHGELFF. CDR3 DNA sequence: TGTGCCAGCAGTTACCGGGGACACGGGGAGCTGTTTTTT.

The V and J genes are TRBV5-1 and TRBJ1-4, with D unclear. Germline V gives CDR1 SGHRS, CDR2 YFSETQ. The V gene lost 0 bases and the J gene lost 1 base, with 7 bases spanning the gap. This CDR3 is 15 amino acids long. This CDR3 reads CASSLDGQTNEKLFF. CDR3 bases: TGCGCCAGCAGCTTGGACGGTCAAACTAATGAAAAACTGTTTTTT.

This clone was counted a single time. This chain uses TRBV7-9 with TRBJ2-3; 7 nucleotides match TRBD2. CDR3 size: 14 residues. Trimming at V came to 0 bases and at J to 4 bases, leaving 1 base not matched to a gene. Germline V gene sequence: CDR1 SEHNR, CDR2 FQNEAQ (reference sequence). The chain's CDR3 is CASSLAGGADTQYF. The CDR3 nucleotides are TGTGCCAGCAGCTTAGCGGGAGGGGCAGATACGCAGTATTTT.